The 19 T cell receptor beta chains below come from one sample, sequenced in a study of T cells in women clearing cervical HPV infection. The protocol was immunoSEQ multiplex PCR, while the TCRdb copy is restricted to in-frame clones and leaves out a portion. The data show more than 25,000 clones, and the top ten clones hold 7.5% to 10%. Input material: blood buffy coat. The receptors here all came from a woman aged 18-70 years with a cervical HPV16 infection that either progressed to CIN3+ or cleared (not recorded which).

CDR3 loop: CASSFGYHKSGQGNAYEQYF. The CDR3 DNA, read in part, is TGTGCCAGCAGTTTTGGATACCATAAATCGGGACAGGGAAACGCGTACGAG. The V and J genes are TRBV28 and TRBJ2-7; 9 bases fit TRBD1. The missing CDR3 end, 3 residues past where the read stops, is filled in from the germline J gene. CDR3 length equals 20 residues. Germline V gives CDR1 MDHEN, CDR2 SYDVKM. Trimming removed 3 bases from V and 4 bases from J; junction bases left unmatched: 22.

As concerns this clone: The CDR3 end is not reached by the read, which stops 3 residues before it; the germline J gene fills it in. V usage is TRBV20-1 and J usage is TRBJ1-5; 7 bases align to TRBD1. The ends lost 6 bases at V and 7 bases at J; junction bases unmatched: 12. The CDR3 runs 14 residues. Germline CDR1 and CDR2: DFQATT and SNEGSKA (reference sequence). The CDR3 is CSATGQEGMQPQHF. The part of the CDR3 DNA that was read is TGCAGTGCCACCGGACAGGAAGGGATGCAGCCC.

Its frequency marks this clone as medium-sized. The read is 3 residues too short to cover the CDR3 end, so that end is filled in from the germline J gene. The V and J genes are TRBV20-1 and TRBJ2-7, with 8 bases lining up with TRBD1. The germline V gene encodes CDR1 DFQATT and CDR2 SNEGSKA (reference sequence). The CDR3 covers 13 residues. V trimming: 4 bases; J trimming: 4 bases; junction bases outside the gene matches: 6. The sequenced part of the CDR3 DNA is TGCAGTGCTAAAACCCAGGGGGCTTACGAG. Its protein product is CSAKTQGAYE. The CDR3 in its entirety is CSAKTQGAYEQYF.

To note about this clone: The read ends 3 residues early relative to the CDR3; the germline J gene fills the gap. This rearrangement joins TRBV3-1 (or the pseudogene TRBV3-2) to TRBJ2-1; 9 bases agree with TRBD2. Germline loops: CDR1 LGHDT, CDR2 YNNKEL (reference sequence). The ends lost 0 bases at V and 6 bases at J; junction bases unmatched: 6. The length of the CDR3 is 16 residues. The CDR3 loop is CASSQEVVAGVNEQFF. The part of the CDR3 DNA that was read is TGTGCCAGCAGCCAAGAAGTTGTAGCGGGAGTCAATGAG.

Of note for this clone: The read comes to an end 3 residues before the CDR3 does, leaving the germline J gene to fill in the end. This chain links TRBV30 with TRBJ1-1, with a tentative D call TRBD1 (6 bases). CDR3 length: 13 residues. Germline loops: CDR1 GTSNPN, CDR2 SVGIG (reference sequence). V gave up 5 bases and J gave up 5 bases, with 15 bases separating them. The CDR3 bases that were read are TGTGCCTGGTCCGGGGGCGGGGGAACTGAA. Translation gives CAWSGGGGTE. The whole CDR3 reads CAWSGGGGTEAFF.

Remarks on this clone: From the germline J gene comes the end of the CDR3, since the read stops 3 residues before it. The chain uses TRBV5-4 and TRBJ2-7, with 12 bases identical to TRBD2. V was pared by 0 bases and J by 4 bases, with 5 bases of the junction left unmatched. Germline assignment: CDR1 SGHNT and CDR2 YYREEE (reference sequence). The CDR3 covers 16 residues. CDR3 sequence: CASSLVGLAGSYEQYF. The part of the CDR3 DNA that was read is TGTGCCAGCAGCTTGGTCGGACTAGCGGGGTCTTACGAG. The complete variable domain, with remaining parts taken from reference TRBV5-4 and TRBJ2-7, reads ETGVTQSPTHLIKTRGQQVTLRCSSQSGHNTVSWYQQALGQGPQFIFQYYREEENGRGNFPPRFSGLQFPNYSSELNVNALELDDSALYLCASSLVGLAGSYEQYFGPGTRLTVT.

The CDR3 loop is CASSMGVGGNEQFF. The CDR3 bases that were read are TGTGCCAGTAGTATGGGCGTTGGAGGTAATGAG. V usage is TRBV19 and J usage is TRBJ2-1, with a tentative D call TRBD2 (5 bases). The read is 3 residues too short to cover the CDR3 end, so that end is filled in from the germline J gene. The CDR3 totals 14 residues. CDR1 is LNHDA, CDR2 SQIVND, per germline (reference sequence). The germline V and J ends were trimmed by 3 bases and 7 bases, with 13 bases remaining between them.

As to this clone: The CDR3 end lies 3 residues beyond the end of the read and is filled in from the germline J gene. This chain uses TRBV10-3 with TRBJ2-3, with 8 nucleotides matching TRBD2. V dropped 3 bases and J dropped 2; count of bases not matched to a gene: 7. The CDR3 has 16 amino acids. Germline V CDR1 and CDR2: ENHRY, SYGVKD. Partial CDR3 DNA: TGTGCCATCAGTGAACGTTTAGCGGGAATCACAGATACG. Its translation is CAISERLAGITDT. The complete CDR3 reads CAISERLAGITDTQYF.

On this clone itself: The read falls 3 residues short of the CDR3 end, and the missing part is taken from the germline J gene. The genes are TRBV7-9 and TRBJ2-3; no firm D call. Trimming removed 5 bases from V and 3 bases from J, with 15 bases in between. From germline, CDR1 is SEHNR and CDR2 FQNEAQ (reference sequence). This CDR3 is 15 amino acids long. This CDR3 is CASSPPESGTDTQYF. CDR3 DNA, as far as it was read: TGTGCCAGCAGCCCCCCGGAGTCCGGGACAGATACG.

Note on this clone: The CDR3 end lies 3 residues beyond the end of the read and is filled in from the germline J gene. The chain joins TRBV12-3 or TRBV12-4 to TRBJ2-3; 9 bases line up with TRBD1. Trimming cost V 5 bases and J 2 bases; bases outside gene matches: 5. The CDR3 runs 15 residues. CDR3 DNA (partial): TGTGCCAGCAGTCTGGACAGGGGCCACACAGATACG. Amino acid sequence: CASSLDRGHTDT. The entire CDR3 protein reads CASSLDRGHTDTQYF.

Worth noting for this clone: The CDR3 end falls 3 residues outside the read, so it is completed with the germline J gene. This rearrangement joins TRBV7-3 to TRBJ1-3; D perhaps matches TRBD1 (5 bases). The CDR3 runs 16 residues. Trimming shortened V by 2 bases and J by 2 bases, and 13 bases separated the two germline ends. The germline V gene has CDR1 SGHTA and CDR2 FQGTGA. The CDR3 is CASSLQPTDTGNTIYF. The covered CDR3 bases are TGTGCCAGCAGCTTACAGCCGACAGATACTGGAAACACC.

Points on this clone: The read falls 3 residues short of the CDR3 end, and the missing part is taken from the germline J gene. This chain connects TRBV11-1 to TRBJ1-1; no reliable D call. The CDR3 contains 13 residues. Germline loops: CDR1 SGHAT, CDR2 FQDESV (reference sequence). Trimming shortened V by 1 base and J by 2 bases, and 5 bases separated the two germline ends. The covered CDR3 bases are TGTGCCAGCAGCTTAGGGCTCAACACTGAA. This gives the protein CASSLGLNTE. The whole CDR3 protein reads CASSLGLNTEAFF.

A remark on this clone: The sequenced fragment ends 3 residues before the CDR3 boundary, so the rest is inferred from the germline J gene. This chain uses TRBV5-1 with TRBJ2-1; 10 nucleotides match TRBD2. The CDR3 sequence is 16 residues long. V lost 3 bases, J lost 1 base, and 4 bases stayed unmatched. Germline CDR1 is SGHRS and CDR2 is YFSETQ. The CDR3 bases that were read are TGCGCCAGCAGCTATTCTAGCGGGGGATCCTACAATGAG. Encoded protein: CASSYSSGGSYNE. The CDR3 in full is CASSYSSGGSYNEQFF.

As for this clone: The DNA ends 3 residues before the CDR3 does, and the rest of the CDR3 is filled in from the germline J gene. The chain combines TRBV5-1 with TRBJ2-7, with 12 positions matching TRBD2. J lost 0 bases, V lost 3 bases, and 7 bases had no gene match. Germline V gene data show CDR1 as SGHRS and CDR2 as YFSETQ. The CDR3 spans 17 residues. The CDR3 sequence: CASSSRLAGELSYEQYF. CDR3 bases read: TGCGCCAGCAGCTCCAGACTAGCGGGGGAACTCTCCTACGAG.

Comments on this clone: From the germline J gene comes the end of the CDR3, since the read stops 3 residues before it. The chain uses TRBV7-6 and TRBJ1-1; the match to TRBD1 covers 8 bases. The CDR3 sequence is 15 residues long. V shed 4 bases, J shed 0 bases, and the junction held 4 bases outside the gene matches. CDR1 and CDR2 from the germline V gene are SGHVS and FNYEAQ. CDR3 bases read: TGTGCCAGCAGCTCATACAGGGGGATGAACACTGAA. It yields the protein CASSSYRGMNTE. Given in full, the CDR3 is CASSSYRGMNTEAFF.

Notes on this clone: The CDR3 end falls 3 residues outside the read, so it is completed with the germline J gene. The V and J genes are TRBV11-2 and TRBJ2-3; 13 nucleotides match TRBD2. This CDR3 is built from 15 residues. Looked up from germline, CDR1 is SGHAT and CDR2 is FQNNGV. V shed 6 bases, J shed 7 bases, and the junction held 7 bases outside the gene matches. This CDR3 is CASSPTSGGANTQYF. The DNA read from the CDR3 is TGTGCCAGCAGTCCCACTAGCGGGGGGGCGAATACG.

In regard to this clone: The CDR3 is cut off 3 residues early in the read; its end comes from the germline J gene. The V gene is TRBV20-1, the J gene TRBJ2-3; D gene ambiguous. Trimming took 6 bases from V and 0 from J, leaving 13 bases between them. The CDR3 sequence is 14 residues long. CDR1 DFQATT and CDR2 SNEGSKA come from the germline V gene (reference sequence). CDR3 amino acids: CSASLVGSTDTQYF. The DNA read from the CDR3 is TGCAGTGCCTCGTTGGTAGGGAGCACAGATACG.

The part of the CDR3 DNA that was read is TGTGCCAGCAGTAGGCTTGGCCAAGAGACC. As protein: CASSRLGQET. The CDR3, in full, reads CASSRLGQETQYF. This chain joins TRBV2 and TRBJ2-5; no reliable D call. The missing CDR3 end, 3 residues past where the read stops, is filled in from the germline J gene. V shed 5 bases and J shed 1 base, with 8 bases lying between them. The germline CDR1 and CDR2 sequences are SNHLY and FYNNEI. The CDR3 runs to 13 residues.

The sequenced part of the CDR3 DNA is TGTGCCAGCAGCTCACAGGAGTTTAAGGATGGC. This codes for CASSSQEFKDG. The CDR3 in its entirety is CASSSQEFKDGYTF. J is TRBJ1-2 and V is TRBV9; tentatively, D is TRBD1 (5 bases). The read terminates 3 residues before the CDR3 end, so the remaining end is supplied by the germline J gene. This CDR3 is 14 amino acids long. CDR1 SGDLS and CDR2 YYNGEE come from the germline V gene. The germline V and J ends were trimmed by 4 bases and 6 bases, with 16 bases remaining between them.